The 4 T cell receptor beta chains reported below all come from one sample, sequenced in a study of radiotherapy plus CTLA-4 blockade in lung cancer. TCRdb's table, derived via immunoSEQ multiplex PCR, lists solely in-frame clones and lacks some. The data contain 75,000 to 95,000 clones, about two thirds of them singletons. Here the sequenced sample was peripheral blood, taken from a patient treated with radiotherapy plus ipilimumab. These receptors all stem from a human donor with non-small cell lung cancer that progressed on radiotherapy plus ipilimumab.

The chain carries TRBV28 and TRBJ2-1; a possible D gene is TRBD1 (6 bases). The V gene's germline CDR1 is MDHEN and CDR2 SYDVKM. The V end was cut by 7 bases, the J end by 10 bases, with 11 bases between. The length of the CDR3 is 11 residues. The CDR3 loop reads CASTPDREQFF. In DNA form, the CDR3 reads TGTGCCAGCACCCCAGACAGGGAGCAGTTCTTC. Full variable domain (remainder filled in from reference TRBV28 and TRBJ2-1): DVKVTQSSRYLVKRTGEKVFLECVQDMDHENMFWYRQDPGLGLRLIYFSYDVKMKEKGDIPEGYSVSREKKERFSLILESASTNQTSMYLCASTPDREQFFGPGTRLTVL.

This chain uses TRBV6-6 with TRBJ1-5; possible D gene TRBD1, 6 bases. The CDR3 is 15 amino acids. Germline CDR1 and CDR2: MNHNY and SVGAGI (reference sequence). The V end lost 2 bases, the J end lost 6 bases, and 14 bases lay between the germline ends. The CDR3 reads CASSYPGAPSQPQHF. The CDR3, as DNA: TGTGCCAGCAGTTACCCGGGGGCCCCCAGTCAGCCCCAGCATTTT.

The CDR3 nucleotides read TGCGCCAGCAGCCAAGACATGGGGGGACTCAACCAGCCCCAGCATTTT. It specifies CASSQDMGGLNQPQHF. The chain uses TRBV4-1 and TRBJ1-5, with a possible D match to TRBD1 (5 bases). This CDR3 has 16 residues. The germline V gene encodes CDR1 MGHRA and CDR2 YSYEKL. The V end lost 0 bases, the J end lost 7 bases, and 16 bases lay between the germline ends.

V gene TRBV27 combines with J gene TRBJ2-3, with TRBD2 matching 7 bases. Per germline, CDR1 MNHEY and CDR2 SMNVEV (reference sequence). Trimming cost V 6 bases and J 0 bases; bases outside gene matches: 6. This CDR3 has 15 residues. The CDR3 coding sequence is TGTGCCAGCAGGGCTAGCGGACGAAGCACAGATACGCAGTATTTT. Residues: CASRASGRSTDTQYF.